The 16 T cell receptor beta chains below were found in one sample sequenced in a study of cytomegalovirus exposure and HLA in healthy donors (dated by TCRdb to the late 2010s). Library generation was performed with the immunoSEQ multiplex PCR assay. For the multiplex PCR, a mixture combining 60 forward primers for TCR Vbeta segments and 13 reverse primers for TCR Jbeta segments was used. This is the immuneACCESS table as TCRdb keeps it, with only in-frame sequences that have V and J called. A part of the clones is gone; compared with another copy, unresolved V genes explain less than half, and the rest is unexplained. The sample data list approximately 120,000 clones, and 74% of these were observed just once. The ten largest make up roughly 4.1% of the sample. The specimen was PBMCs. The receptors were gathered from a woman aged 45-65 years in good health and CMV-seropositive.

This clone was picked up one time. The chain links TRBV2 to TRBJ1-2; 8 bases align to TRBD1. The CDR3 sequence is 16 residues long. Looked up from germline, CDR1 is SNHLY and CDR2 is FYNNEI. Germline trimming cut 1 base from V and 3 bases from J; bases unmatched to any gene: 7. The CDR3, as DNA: TGTGCCAGCAGTGAAGATCCCCAGGGGGCGTACTATGGCTACACCTTC. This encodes CASSEDPQGAYYGYTF.

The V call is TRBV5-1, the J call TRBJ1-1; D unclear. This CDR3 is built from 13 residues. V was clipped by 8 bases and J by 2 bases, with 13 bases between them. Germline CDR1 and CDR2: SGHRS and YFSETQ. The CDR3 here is CASFGSYNTEAFF. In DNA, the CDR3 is TGCGCCAGTTTCGGGAGTTACAACACTGAAGCTTTCTTT. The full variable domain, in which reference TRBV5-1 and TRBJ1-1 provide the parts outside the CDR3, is KAGVTQTPRYLIKTRGQQVTLSCSPISGHRSVSWYQQTPGQGLQFLFEYFSETQRNKGNFPGRFSGRQFSNSRSEMNVSTLELGDSALYLCASFGSYNTEAFFGQGTRLTVV.

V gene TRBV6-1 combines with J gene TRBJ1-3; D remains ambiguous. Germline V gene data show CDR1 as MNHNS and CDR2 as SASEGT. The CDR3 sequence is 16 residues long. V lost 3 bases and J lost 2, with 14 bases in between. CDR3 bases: TGTGCCAGCAGTGATGCGGGGATGAGTCCTGGAAACACCATATATTTT. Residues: CASSDAGMSPGNTIYF.

The CDR3 sequence is CSVEDSLRGNYTF. CDR3 coding DNA: TGCAGCGTTGAAGACAGCCTAAGAGGGAACTACACCTTC. V is TRBV29-1 and J is TRBJ1-2; D call uncertain. The CDR3 contains 13 residues. Germline V lookup: CDR1 SQVTM, CDR2 ANQGSEA. Trimming left V 0 bases short and J 10 bases short, with 15 bases between.

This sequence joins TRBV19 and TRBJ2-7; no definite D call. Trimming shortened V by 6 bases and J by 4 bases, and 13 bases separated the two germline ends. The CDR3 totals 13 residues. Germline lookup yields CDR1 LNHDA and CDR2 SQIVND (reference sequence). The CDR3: CASRNTSEYEQYF. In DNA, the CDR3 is TGTGCCAGTAGGAATACCAGCGAATACGAGCAGTACTTC. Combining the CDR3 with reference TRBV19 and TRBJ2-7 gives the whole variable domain DGGITQSPKYLFRKEGQNVTLSCEQNLNHDAMYWYRQDPGQGLRLIYYSQIVNDFQKGDIAEGYSVSREKKESFPLTVTSAQKNPTAFYLCASRNTSEYEQYFGPGTRLTVT.

Here the CDR3 DNA reads TGTGCCAGCAGCTTATTTCCGAGGGGGGGATTAGGAGAGACCCAGTACTTC. Its protein product is CASSLFPRGGLGETQYF. This chain links TRBV7-2 with TRBJ2-5; D is possibly TRBD2 (7 bases). The CDR3 is made up of 17 amino acids. Germline CDR1 is SGHTA and CDR2 is FQGNSA. The V end was cut by 2 bases, the J end by 4 bases, with 20 bases between.

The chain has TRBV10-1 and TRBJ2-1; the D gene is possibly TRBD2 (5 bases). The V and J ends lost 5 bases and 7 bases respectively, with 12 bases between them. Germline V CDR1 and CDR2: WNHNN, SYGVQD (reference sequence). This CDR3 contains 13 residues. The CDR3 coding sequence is TGCGCCAGCAGTTCTAGCTCGCGAAATGAGCAGTTCTTC. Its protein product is CASSSSSRNEQFF.

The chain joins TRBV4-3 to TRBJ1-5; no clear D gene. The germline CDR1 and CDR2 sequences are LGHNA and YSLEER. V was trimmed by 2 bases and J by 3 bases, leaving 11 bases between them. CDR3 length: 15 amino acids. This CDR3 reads CASSQTVVINQPQHF. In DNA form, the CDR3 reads TGCGCCAGCAGCCAAACGGTCGTGATCAATCAGCCCCAGCATTTT.

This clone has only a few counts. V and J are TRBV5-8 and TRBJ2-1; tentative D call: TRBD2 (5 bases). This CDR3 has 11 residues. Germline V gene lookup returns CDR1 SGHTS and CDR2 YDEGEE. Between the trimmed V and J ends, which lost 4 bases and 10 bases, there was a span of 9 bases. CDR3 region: CASSLRGEQFF. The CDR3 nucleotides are TGTGCCAGCAGCCTGAGAGGGGAGCAGTTCTTC.

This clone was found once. CDR3 loop: CASSQWTGRTYYNEQFF. As DNA, the CDR3 is TGCGCCAGCAGCCAGTGGACAGGCAGGACTTACTACAATGAGCAGTTCTTC. The chain uses TRBV4-1 and TRBJ2-1; 7 nucleotides align to TRBD1. J lost 3 bases, V lost 3 bases, and 11 bases had no gene match. The CDR3 sequence is 17 residues long. The germline CDR1 and CDR2 sequences are MGHRA and YSYEKL.

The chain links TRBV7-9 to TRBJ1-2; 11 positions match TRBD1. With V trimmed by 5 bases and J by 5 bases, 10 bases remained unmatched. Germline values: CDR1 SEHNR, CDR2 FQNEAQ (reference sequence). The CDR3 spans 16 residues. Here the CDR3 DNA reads TGTGCCAGCAGCGTATCCGGGACAGGGGGTTTATATGGCTACACCTTC. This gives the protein CASSVSGTGGLYGYTF.

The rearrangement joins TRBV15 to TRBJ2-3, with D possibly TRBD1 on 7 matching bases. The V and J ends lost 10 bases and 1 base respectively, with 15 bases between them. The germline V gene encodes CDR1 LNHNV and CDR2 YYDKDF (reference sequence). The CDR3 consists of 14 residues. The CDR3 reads CAIGGQTGTDTQYF. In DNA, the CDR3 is TGTGCCATCGGGGGACAGACGGGCACAGATACGCAGTATTTT.

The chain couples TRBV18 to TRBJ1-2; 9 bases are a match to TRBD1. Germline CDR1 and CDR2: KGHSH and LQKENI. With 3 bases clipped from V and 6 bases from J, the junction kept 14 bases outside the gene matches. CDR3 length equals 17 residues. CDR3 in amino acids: CASSPGPGGQGLDGYTF. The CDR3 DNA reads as TGTGCCAGCTCACCTGGCCCTGGGGGACAGGGTTTAGATGGCTACACCTTC. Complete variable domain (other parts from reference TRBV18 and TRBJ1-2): NAGVMQNPRHLVRRRGQEARLRCSPMKGHSHVYWYRQLPEEGLKFMVYLQKENIIDESGMPKERFSAEFPKEGPSILRIQQVVRGDSAAYFCASSPGPGGQGLDGYTFGSGTRLTVV.

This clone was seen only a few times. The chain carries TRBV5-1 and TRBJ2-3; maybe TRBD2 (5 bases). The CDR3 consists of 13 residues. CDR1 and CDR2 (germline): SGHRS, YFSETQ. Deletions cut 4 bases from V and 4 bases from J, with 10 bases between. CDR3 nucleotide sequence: TGCGCCAGCAGCGTCGAGAGGGCAGATACGCAGTATTTT. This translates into CASSVERADTQYF.

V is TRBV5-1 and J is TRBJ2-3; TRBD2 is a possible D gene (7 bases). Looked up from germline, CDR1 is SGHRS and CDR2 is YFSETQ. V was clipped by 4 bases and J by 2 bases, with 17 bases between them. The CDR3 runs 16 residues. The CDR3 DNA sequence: TGCGCCAGCAGCGGCTTGGGGGGGGCCACCACAGATACGCAGTATTTT. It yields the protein CASSGLGGATTDTQYF.

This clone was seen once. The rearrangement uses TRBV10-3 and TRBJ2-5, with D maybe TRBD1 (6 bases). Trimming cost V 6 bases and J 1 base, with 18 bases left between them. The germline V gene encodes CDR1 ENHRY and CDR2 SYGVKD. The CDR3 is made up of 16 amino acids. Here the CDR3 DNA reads TGTGCCATCAGCACCGGACTGGGGGCCTCCCAAGAGACCCAGTACTTC. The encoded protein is CAISTGLGASQETQYF.